A single sample gave rise to the 32 T cell receptor beta chains below, sequenced in a study of T cell responses to AZD1222 COVID-19 vaccine. The protocol was immunoSEQ multiplex PCR, while the TCRdb copy is restricted to in-frame clones and leaves out a portion. The profile covers tens of thousands of clones, with 83% appearing a single time and about 6% taken by the ten largest. The starting material was peripheral blood, obtained 28 days after the second AZD1222 dose. The receptors here all came from an adult who received the AZD1222 COVID-19 vaccine.

The V and J genes are TRBV6-2 or TRBV6-3 and TRBJ2-5, with 8 bases fitting TRBD2. V lost 2 bases, J lost 5 bases, and 10 bases stayed unmatched. The germline gives CDR1 MNHEY, CDR2 SVGEGT. The CDR3 has 16 residues. CDR3 DNA sequence: TGTGCCAGCAGTTACGGACGGGGGGGCGAACGGGAGACCCAGTACTTC. Amino acids: CASSYGRGGERETQYF.

The gene calls are TRBV29-1 and TRBJ1-1; D not certain. The CDR3 is made up of 12 amino acids. Germline V lookup: CDR1 SQVTM, CDR2 ANQGSEA. With 0 bases removed from V and 4 bases from J, the gap between germline ends came to 6 bases. The CDR3 reads CSVEDQTTEAFF. The DNA for the CDR3 is TGCAGCGTTGAAGATCAGACCACTGAAGCTTTCTTT.

The rearrangement uses TRBV3-1 (or the pseudogene TRBV3-2) and TRBJ2-7; D may be TRBD1 (5 bases). Trimming shortened V by 5 bases and J by 6 bases, and 11 bases separated the two germline ends. CDR3 length equals 12 residues. CDR1 and CDR2 (germline): LGHDT, YNNKEL (reference sequence). This chain's CDR3 is CASSFSQGEQYF. The DNA of the CDR3 is TGTGCCAGCAGCTTCAGTCAGGGCGAGCAGTACTTC.

This clone has only a few counts. The chain recombines TRBV29-1 with TRBJ2-7; no clear D gene. The CDR3 contains 11 residues. Germline lookup yields CDR1 SQVTM and CDR2 ANQGSEA. Trimming took 6 bases from V and 3 from J, leaving 9 bases between them. The CDR3 DNA follows: TGCAGCGTCTACTACAACTACGAGCAGTACTTC. This sequence encodes CSVYYNYEQYF.

The V gene is TRBV4-2, the J gene TRBJ2-7; TRBD2 agrees at 7 bases. Per the germline V gene, CDR1 is LGHNA and CDR2 is YNFKEQ. With V trimmed by 0 bases and J by 2 bases, 13 bases remained unmatched. The CDR3 consists of 18 residues. DNA for the CDR3: TGTGCCAGCAGCCAAGATCGCAAAATTGGACTAGAGGCCTACGAGCAGTACTTC. Translating gives CASSQDRKIGLEAYEQYF.

This clone has only a few counts. CDR3 nucleotides: TGTGCCTGGAGTAAAGACAGAAACACAGATACGCAGTATTTT. As protein: CAWSKDRNTDTQYF. J is TRBJ2-3 and V is TRBV30; weak D call: TRBD1 (5 bases). Trimming removed 2 bases at V and 2 bases at J, with 11 bases between. This CDR3 contains 14 residues. Looked up from germline, CDR1 is GTSNPN and CDR2 is SVGIG (reference sequence).

The V and J genes are TRBV4-1 and TRBJ2-1, with unresolved D. The CDR3 loop spans 15 amino acids. The germline V and J ends were trimmed by 1 base and 4 bases, with 11 bases remaining between them. Germline loops: CDR1 MGHRA, CDR2 YSYEKL. CDR3 loop: CASSQVVKIYNEQFF. Here the CDR3 DNA reads TGCGCCAGCAGCCAAGTTGTAAAGATATACAATGAGCAGTTCTTC.

The J gene is TRBJ2-2, the V gene TRBV29-1; D gene unclear. Germline-derived CDR1 and CDR2 are SQVTM and ANQGSEA. The CDR3 is 13 amino acids. V was trimmed by 3 bases and J by 1 base, leaving 6 bases between them. The CDR3 sequence: CSVDGMNTGELFF. CDR3 bases: TGCAGCGTTGACGGAATGAACACCGGGGAGCTGTTTTTT.

This chain links TRBV5-1 with TRBJ1-4; unclear D gene. Trimming cost V 0 bases and J 0 bases, with 6 bases left between them. The CDR3 loop spans 15 amino acids. The germline CDR1 and CDR2 sequences are SGHRS and YFSETQ. This chain's CDR3 is CASSLGRATNEKLFF. The DNA for the CDR3 is TGCGCCAGCAGCTTGGGACGGGCAACTAATGAAAAACTGTTTTTT.

V is TRBV7-9 and J is TRBJ2-7, with 8 bases aligning to TRBD2. V lost 5 bases to trimming and J lost 4 bases; unmatched junction nucleotides: 4. CDR3 length: 13 amino acids. Looked up from germline, CDR1 is SEHNR and CDR2 is FQNEAQ (reference sequence). The CDR3 sequence is CASSPTGGYEQYF. Written as DNA, the CDR3 is TGTGCCAGCAGCCCCACGGGGGGGTACGAGCAGTACTTC.

The table lists this clone with a count of one. The chain carries TRBV5-8 and TRBJ1-1; D gene unclear. The CDR3 covers 14 residues. The V gene lost 0 bases and the J gene lost 5 bases, with 11 bases spanning the gap. Germline lookup yields CDR1 SGHTS and CDR2 YDEGEE. The CDR3 DNA reads as TGTGCCAGCAGCTTGGGATCCCATCGAACTGAAGCTTTCTTT. It specifies CASSLGSHRTEAFF.

CDR3 residues: CATSESVRLLPTDTQYF. CDR3 coding DNA: TGTGCCACCAGCGAGTCTGTCCGCTTACTTCCCACAGATACGCAGTATTTT. The V gene is TRBV24-1, the J gene TRBJ2-3; unclear D gene. The CDR3 consists of 17 residues. The germline V gene has CDR1 KGHDR and CDR2 SFDVKD. The V gene lost 7 bases and the J gene lost 2 bases, with 21 bases spanning the gap.

This sequence joins TRBV5-4 and TRBJ2-1, with D unclear. The ends were cut back, 0 bases at V and 8 bases at J, with 9 bases in the middle. CDR1 SGHNT and CDR2 YYREEE come from the germline V gene (reference sequence). This CDR3 comprises 13 residues. The CDR3 coding sequence is TGTGCCAGCAGCTTGGTTGGGAACGATGAGCAGTTCTTC. Residues: CASSLVGNDEQFF.

The chain is built from TRBV5-4 and TRBJ1-1; D perhaps matches TRBD1 (5 bases). Germline V lookup: CDR1 SGHNT, CDR2 YYREEE (reference sequence). The V end was cut by 0 bases, the J end by 0 bases, with 9 bases between. The CDR3 extends over 15 amino acids. The chain's CDR3 is CASSLGGTMNTEAFF. The CDR3 bases are TGTGCCAGCAGCTTGGGAGGGACCATGAACACTGAAGCTTTCTTT.

Only one count was recorded for this clone. At one boundary the junction diverges from the germline segment, which might be a read error. The CDR3 region has the DNA TGTGCCAGTAGCTTAGTTTCTCGGGTTGGGAGGGCGAACTATGGCTACACCTTC. Residues: CASSLVSRVGRANYGYTF. V and J are TRBV7-9 and TRBJ1-2; D gene ambiguous. The CDR3 length is 18 residues. Germline V gene lookup returns CDR1 SEHNR and CDR2 FQNEAQ (reference sequence). The whole variable domain, remainder taken from reference TRBV7-9 and TRBJ1-2, is DTGVSQNPRHKITKRGQNVTFRCDPISEHNRLYWYRQTLGQGPEFLTYFQNEAQLEKSRLLSDRFSAERPKGSFSTLEIQRTEQGDSAMYLCASSLVSRVGRANYGYTFGSGTRLTVV.

The rearrangement links TRBV6-6 to TRBJ1-2; D gene ambiguous. CDR1 and CDR2 from the germline V gene are MNHNY and SVGAGI (reference sequence). CDR3 length: 13 amino acids. Trimming stripped 4 bases from V and 8 bases from J, with 14 bases between. The CDR3 spells CASSFPSPGGYTF. CDR3 coding DNA: TGTGCCAGCAGTTTCCCATCCCCGGGGGGCTACACCTTC.

This clone was recorded only once. The chain couples TRBV3-1 (or the pseudogene TRBV3-2) to TRBJ1-1; D may be TRBD1 (5 bases). V shed 1 base and J shed 5 bases, with 8 bases lying between them. CDR3 length equals 13 residues. CDR1 is LGHDT and CDR2 is YNNKEL in the germline V gene (reference sequence). This CDR3 is CASSQGGGTEAFF. Here the CDR3 DNA reads TGTGCCAGCAGCCAAGGGGGGGGGACTGAAGCTTTCTTT.

The rearrangement uses TRBV3-1 (or the pseudogene TRBV3-2) and TRBJ1-1; tentatively, D is TRBD1 (5 bases). This CDR3 is 17 amino acids long. V was pared by 0 bases and J by 4 bases, with 18 bases between. In germline, CDR1 is LGHDT, CDR2 YNNKEL (reference sequence). The CDR3 spells CASSQDDSRGWGTEAFF. The CDR3 coding sequence is TGTGCCAGCAGCCAAGACGATTCGAGGGGTTGGGGCACTGAAGCTTTCTTT.

The chain joins TRBV5-1 to TRBJ2-7; 12 bases fit TRBD2. Germline trimming cut 7 bases from V and 1 base from J; bases unmatched to any gene: 9. This CDR3 spans 16 amino acids. Germline V gene lookup returns CDR1 SGHRS and CDR2 YFSETQ. CDR3 in amino acids: CASSTRGLAGSYEQYF. Written as DNA, the CDR3 is TGCGCCAGCTCGACCCGGGGACTAGCGGGTTCCTACGAGCAGTACTTC. Full variable domain (missing parts from reference TRBV5-1 and TRBJ2-7): KAGVTQTPRYLIKTRGQQVTLSCSPISGHRSVSWYQQTPGQGLQFLFEYFSETQRNKGNFPGRFSGRQFSNSRSEMNVSTLELGDSALYLCASSTRGLAGSYEQYFGPGTRLTVT.

The chain links TRBV19 to TRBJ2-7; D not certain. The germline gives CDR1 LNHDA, CDR2 SQIVND (reference sequence). This CDR3 is 16 amino acids long. V gave up 10 bases and J gave up 0 bases, with 22 bases separating them. As DNA, the CDR3 is TGTGCCACTAGGGATATTGGCGGTGCCTTCTCCTACGAGCAGTACTTC. Protein product: CATRDIGGAFSYEQYF.

The V gene is TRBV30, the J gene TRBJ1-6; no clear D. The CDR3 length is 15 residues. V was cut by 0 bases and J by 5 bases, with 11 bases left in between. Germline CDR1 is GTSNPN and CDR2 is SVGIG (reference sequence). This CDR3 reads CAWSVLRRDNSPLHF. DNA of the CDR3: TGTGCCTGGAGTGTACTTCGACGGGATAATTCACCCCTCCACTTT.

This clone was counted only a few times. The V gene is TRBV7-9, the J gene TRBJ2-7, with 7 bases that match TRBD2. Germline V gene sequence: CDR1 SEHNR, CDR2 FQNEAQ (reference sequence). This CDR3 comprises 15 residues. Germline trimming cut 5 bases from V and 4 bases from J; bases unmatched to any gene: 11. The CDR3 region has the DNA TGTGCCAGCAGCGATACTCGGGGGGTAGGTTACGAGCAGTACTTC. As protein: CASSDTRGVGYEQYF. Full variable domain (outside the CDR3, taken from reference TRBV7-9 and TRBJ2-7): DTGVSQNPRHKITKRGQNVTFRCDPISEHNRLYWYRQTLGQGPEFLTYFQNEAQLEKSRLLSDRFSAERPKGSFSTLEIQRTEQGDSAMYLCASSDTRGVGYEQYFGPGTRLTVT.

This clone has a single count. V is TRBV7-6 and J is TRBJ2-3, with 7 positions matching TRBD2. Germline values: CDR1 SGHVS, CDR2 FNYEAQ. The junction had 17 bases not matched to a gene; V was cut back by 5 bases and J by 6 bases. This CDR3 has 17 amino acids. As DNA, the CDR3 is TGTGCCAGCAGCGCTTATGGGGGGGATTTCTTAAAGGATACGCAGTATTTT. Its translation: CASSAYGGDFLKDTQYF.

The V gene is TRBV7-9, the J gene TRBJ2-7; tentatively, D is TRBD2 (5 bases). Germline values: CDR1 SEHNR, CDR2 FQNEAQ (reference sequence). The V end lost 7 bases, the J end lost 3 bases, and 13 bases lay between the germline ends. The CDR3 is 13 residues long. CDR3 in amino acids: CASKHAGHYEQYF. The DNA for the CDR3 is TGTGCCAGCAAACACGCGGGCCACTACGAGCAGTACTTC. Full variable domain (outside the CDR3, taken from reference TRBV7-9 and TRBJ2-7): DTGVSQNPRHKITKRGQNVTFRCDPISEHNRLYWYRQTLGQGPEFLTYFQNEAQLEKSRLLSDRFSAERPKGSFSTLEIQRTEQGDSAMYLCASKHAGHYEQYFGPGTRLTVT.

The chain combines TRBV3-1 (or the pseudogene TRBV3-2) with TRBJ2-1; 10 bases are a match to TRBD1. There are 16 residues in the CDR3. Germline CDR1 and CDR2: LGHDT and YNNKEL (reference sequence). V lost 1 base to trimming and J lost 3 bases; unmatched junction nucleotides: 3. The CDR3: CASSQATGGNYNEQFF. CDR3 DNA sequence: TGTGCCAGCAGCCAAGCGACAGGGGGCAACTACAATGAGCAGTTCTTC.

The chain uses TRBV19 and TRBJ2-7; weak D call: TRBD1 (6 bases). The CDR3 runs to 15 residues. Germline assignment: CDR1 LNHDA and CDR2 SQIVND (reference sequence). The V gene lost 7 bases and the J gene lost 7 bases, with 23 bases spanning the gap. DNA for the CDR3: TGTGCCAGTAAGGACAAGGGGGATGCCACTTGGGAGCAGTACTTC. Translating gives CASKDKGDATWEQYF.

The genes are TRBV9 and TRBJ1-1; D is ambiguous. Germline values: CDR1 SGDLS, CDR2 YYNGEE. The CDR3 covers 14 residues. V was trimmed by 3 bases and J by 4 bases, leaving 13 bases between them. The CDR3 nucleotides read TGTGCCAGCAGCGGCCGCCTCGACGGCACTGAAGCTTTCTTT. Translated, it gives CASSGRLDGTEAFF.

The chain combines TRBV2 with TRBJ1-4; D remains ambiguous. CDR1 and CDR2 from the germline V gene are SNHLY and FYNNEI. The CDR3 totals 14 residues. The ends were cut back, 4 bases at V and 7 bases at J, with 13 bases in the middle. CDR3 protein: CASSGWRVSEKLFF. For the CDR3, the DNA is TGTGCCAGCAGTGGGTGGAGGGTTTCTGAAAAACTGTTTTTT.

This chain joins TRBV7-8 and TRBJ2-1, with TRBD1 matching 9 bases. V trimming: 5 bases; J trimming: 8 bases; junction bases outside the gene matches: 10. The CDR3 sequence is 15 residues long. The germline CDR1 and CDR2 sequences are SGHVS and FQNEAQ. CDR3 region: CASSASGTGRDEQFF. CDR3 DNA sequence: TGTGCCAGCAGCGCGTCCGGGACAGGGAGGGATGAGCAGTTCTTC.

The chain has TRBV24-1 and TRBJ1-5; perhaps TRBD1 as D (6 bases). The CDR3 is 15 amino acids. CDR1 KGHDR and CDR2 SFDVKD come from the germline V gene. Trimming pared 9 bases from V and 7 bases from J, leaving 21 bases between. The chain's CDR3 is CATGGGGGLGQPQHF. The DNA for the CDR3 is TGTGCCACCGGGGGCGGGGGAGGACTCGGACAGCCCCAGCATTTT.

The V gene is TRBV7-2, the J gene TRBJ2-3; 8 nucleotides line up with TRBD1. The CDR3 runs 16 residues. The trim removed 6 bases at V and 2 bases at J, leaving 10 bases unmatched. Germline V gene data show CDR1 as SGHTA and CDR2 as FQGNSA. The CDR3 nucleotides read TGTGCCAGCAGGACAACTGCAGGGGGCTTCACAGATACGCAGTATTTT. It translates to CASRTTAGGFTDTQYF.

The chain is built from TRBV7-2 and TRBJ1-5; a weak D match, TRBD1 (5 bases). CDR3 length: 14 residues. V gave up 5 bases and J gave up 8 bases, with 16 bases separating them. The germline CDR1 and CDR2 sequences are SGHTA and FQGNSA. The CDR3, as DNA: TGTGCCAGCAGCCAATGGGGGGGGAGTGAGCCCCAGCATTTT. It yields the protein CASSQWGGSEPQHF.